These 19 T cell receptor beta chains share one sample of origin, sequenced in a study of T cell repertoires in cytomegalovirus infection. The antigens of these receptors remain unknown. Each CDR3 protein gets one entry after TCRdb re-called the reads with MiXCR. The table shows some 920,000 distinct CDR3 sequences, with roughly 30% occurring only once. Sequences were derived from cultured CD8+ T cells from PBMCs, sampled from culture after CMV antigen stimulation. The receptors here all came from a human donor in good health (CMV status not recorded). Some clones in this sample may be carry-over from other donors' samples.

The table lists this clonotype with a few counts. The J gene is TRBJ1-2, the V gene TRBV19; D unclear. Trimming stripped 8 bases from V and 3 bases from J, with 10 bases between. Germline CDR1 reads LNHDA; CDR2 reads SQIVND (reference sequence). The CDR3 has 12 residues. CDR3: CASSNGDYGYTF. CDR3 nucleotide sequence: TGTGCCAGTTCTAATGGCGACTATGGCTACACCTTC.

This clonotype was seen just once. The chain employs TRBV19 and TRBJ1-5; D is unclear. This CDR3 is built from 15 residues. Germline assignment: CDR1 LNHDA and CDR2 SQIVND (reference sequence). With 2 bases removed from V and 7 bases from J, the gap between germline ends came to 15 bases. DNA for the CDR3: TGTGCCAGTAGTATAATAGTCACAGTCGGGCAGCCCCAGCATTTT. This encodes CASSIIVTVGQPQHF.

This clonotype has only one observation. The V gene is TRBV6-6, the J gene TRBJ2-7; perhaps TRBD1 as D (6 bases). The V gene lost 2 bases and the J gene lost 2 bases, with 10 bases spanning the gap. Germline assignment: CDR1 MNHNY and CDR2 SVGAGI (reference sequence). The CDR3 runs to 14 residues. The CDR3 here is CASSYRGHPYEQYV. The DNA of the CDR3 is TGTGCCAGCAGTTACAGGGGACACCCCTACGAGCAGTACGTC.

The CDR3 coding sequence is TGTGCCAGCAGTTCGAGATCGGGACAACCGTATGGCTACACCTTC. It is translated as CASSSRSGQPYGYTF. The rearrangement links TRBV6-6 to TRBJ1-2; D perhaps matches TRBD1 (6 bases). CDR3 length equals 15 residues. Trimming left V 4 bases short and J 5 bases short, with 17 bases between. Germline V gene sequence: CDR1 MNHNY, CDR2 SVGAGI (reference sequence).

The rearrangement links TRBV24-1 to TRBJ1-2, with 7 bases aligning to TRBD1. Germline V gene lookup returns CDR1 KGHDR and CDR2 SFDVKD. The V and J ends lost 7 bases and 5 bases, in that order; junction bases with no gene match: 12. The CDR3 is 15 amino acids. In DNA, the CDR3 is TGTGCCACCAGCTCTGGAGGGGGCGCGGAATATGGCTACACCTTC. This codes for CATSSGGGAEYGYTF.

This sequence joins TRBV5-4 and TRBJ2-7; D might be TRBD2 (5 bases). Germline V gene data show CDR1 as SGHNT and CDR2 as YYREEE (reference sequence). The CDR3 loop spans 11 amino acids. CDR3 coding DNA: TGTGCCAGCGGACCAGACTACGAGCGGTACGTC. The encoded protein is CASGPDYERYV.

This chain connects TRBV24-1 to TRBJ2-5; 11 nucleotides align to TRBD2. V dropped 2 bases and J dropped 1; count of bases not matched to a gene: 5. Germline CDR1 is KGHDR and CDR2 is SFDVKD. The CDR3 length is 17 residues. This CDR3 reads CATSDSRLAGSQETQYF. The CDR3 DNA reads as TGTGCCACCAGTGATTCCCGACTAGCGGGGAGCCAAGAGACCCAGTACTTC.

For the CDR3, the DNA is TGTGCCGTGCAGGGTTCTTACAATGAGCAGTTCTTC. Translated: CAVQGSYNEQFF. V and J are TRBV2 and TRBJ2-1; D is perhaps TRBD1 (5 bases). Germline lookup yields CDR1 SNHLY and CDR2 FYNNEI. CDR3 length: 12 residues. V was pared by 11 bases and J by 4 bases, with 12 bases between.

The J gene is TRBJ2-7, the V gene TRBV7-9; 10 bases line up with TRBD2. The CDR3 extends over 16 amino acids. Germline CDR1 and CDR2: SEHNR and FQNEAQ (reference sequence). V lost 5 bases and J lost 0; bases outside the gene matches: 7. In DNA form, the CDR3 reads TGTGCCAGCAGCACCTCTAGCGGGGGTCGCTCCTACGAGCAGTACGTC. It codes for CASSTSSGGRSYEQYV.

The chain employs TRBV19 and TRBJ1-4; D gene ambiguous. This CDR3 comprises 14 residues. Trimming removed 4 bases at V and 8 bases at J, with 14 bases between. Germline V CDR1 and CDR2: LNHDA, SQIVND (reference sequence). CDR3 region: CASSRAVGGEKLFF. CDR3 DNA: TGTGCCAGTAGTAGAGCCGTGGGAGGAGAAAAACTGTTTTTT. Based on the CDR3 plus reference TRBV19 and TRBJ1-4, the full variable domain is DGGITQSPKYLFRKEGQNVTLSCEQNLNHDAMYWYRQDPGQGLRLIYYSQIVNDFQKGDIAEGYSVSREKKESFPLTVTSAQKNPTAFYLCASSRAVGGEKLFFGSGTQLSVL.

J is TRBJ2-4 and V is TRBV19, with 8 positions matching TRBD2. V lost 7 bases to trimming and J lost 4 bases; unmatched junction nucleotides: 9. This CDR3 comprises 15 residues. Germline assignment: CDR1 LNHDA and CDR2 SQIVND (reference sequence). CDR3 residues: CASTPGQREKNIQYF. The CDR3 DNA reads TGTGCCAGTACCCCCGGGCAGCGGGAGAAAAACATTCAGTACTTC.

This clonotype has ten or more counts. The chain joins TRBV6-2 or TRBV6-3 to TRBJ1-5; TRBD1 matches at 7 bases. Germline V lookup: CDR1 MNHEY, CDR2 SVGEGT. The CDR3 is 14 residues long. V dropped 2 bases and J dropped 6; count of bases not matched to a gene: 4. CDR3: CASSYRTGAQPQHF. CDR3 bases: TGTGCCAGCAGTTACAGGACAGGAGCTCAGCCCCAGCATTTT.

This clonotype was recorded at least ten times. The chain couples TRBV6-5 to TRBJ2-1; D is undetermined. V shed 0 bases and J shed 7 bases, with 7 bases lying between them. The CDR3 loop spans 13 amino acids. Looked up from germline, CDR1 is MNHEY and CDR2 is SVGAGI. The CDR3 DNA sequence: TGTGCCAGCAGTTACTCGGCCGGGAATGAGCAGTTCTTC. This sequence encodes CASSYSAGNEQFF.

This clonotype was found many times. CDR3 nucleotide sequence: TGTGCTAGTGCCTTAGGTGGGTTCCCCTACGAGCAGTACTTC. Translating gives CASALGGFPYEQYF. The V and J genes are TRBV12-5 and TRBJ2-7; D uncertain. In germline, CDR1 is LGHNT, CDR2 FRNRAP. The CDR3 loop spans 14 amino acids. Between the trimmed V and J ends, which lost 7 bases and 2 bases, there was a span of 15 bases.

On this clonotype: One base away lies a much larger clone, so this may be a sequencing read error. V usage is TRBV2 and J usage is TRBJ1-5; unclear D gene. The germline V and J ends were trimmed by 4 bases and 1 base, with 5 bases remaining between them. CDR1 and CDR2 from the germline V gene are SNHLY and FYNNEI. The CDR3 consists of 13 residues. CDR3 in amino acids: CASSGASNQPQHF. The CDR3 DNA reads as TGTGCCAGCAGTGGGGCGAGCAATCAGCCCCAGCATTTT.

The chain combines TRBV5-1 with TRBJ2-2; 7 bases map to TRBD2. This CDR3 is built from 17 residues. V lost 5 bases and J lost 4; bases outside the gene matches: 14. Germline lookup yields CDR1 SGHRS and CDR2 YFSETQ. The CDR3 loop reads CASRISPEGGVTGELFF. In nucleotides, the CDR3 is TGCGCCAGCAGAATCAGCCCCGAGGGAGGGGTCACCGGGGAGCTGTTTTTT.

This clonotype was seen many times. The chain carries TRBV6-2 or TRBV6-3 and TRBJ2-7; 10 nucleotides align to TRBD1. The length of the CDR3 is 16 residues. The germline CDR1 and CDR2 sequences are MNHEY and SVGEGT. V was clipped by 7 bases and J by 1 base; unmatched bases: 10. Here the CDR3 DNA reads TGTGCCAGCACTAAATCCGGGACAGGGGATTCCTACGAGCAGTACTTC. It codes for CASTKSGTGDSYEQYF.

For this clonotype: One end of the junction varies from germline; a read error may be responsible. This CDR3 reads CASSLRNRGVGETQYF. DNA of the CDR3: TGTGCTAGCAGCTTAAGAAACAGGGGGGTCGGAGAGACCCAGTACTTC. The J gene is TRBJ2-5, the V gene TRBV7-6; 8 nucleotides align to TRBD1. The CDR3 has 16 amino acids. CDR1 and CDR2 (germline): SGHVS, FNYEAQ.

The table lists this clonotype with a few counts. The chain links TRBV19 to TRBJ2-1, with a tentative D call TRBD2 (5 bases). The V end lost 1 base, the J end lost 3 bases, and 10 bases lay between the germline ends. The CDR3 has 15 amino acids. The germline V gene encodes CDR1 LNHDA and CDR2 SQIVND (reference sequence). CDR3 region: CASSIVGVGYNEQFF. The CDR3 DNA reads TGTGCCAGTAGTATAGTCGGGGTTGGCTACAATGAGCAGTTCTTC. The full variable domain, rest sourced from reference TRBV19 and TRBJ2-1, is DGGITQSPKYLFRKEGQNVTLSCEQNLNHDAMYWYRQDPGQGLRLIYYSQIVNDFQKGDIAEGYSVSREKKESFPLTVTSAQKNPTAFYLCASSIVGVGYNEQFFGPGTRLTVL.